The 30 T cell receptor beta chains given below trace back to one sample, sequenced in a study of cytomegalovirus exposure and HLA in healthy donors. The PCR employed 60 Vbeta primers together with 13 Jbeta primers. Assay used: immunoSEQ multiplex PCR; TCRdb lists only in-frame clones, some missing. Among 130,000 or so clones listed, approximately 85% were seen once. The source material was PBMCs. Receptors originate from a woman aged 30 to 39 in good health and CMV-seropositive.

This chain joins TRBV27 and TRBJ2-2; perhaps TRBD2 as D (5 bases). V lost 5 bases, J lost 3 bases, and 13 bases lay in between. Germline CDR1 reads MNHEY; CDR2 reads SMNVEV (reference sequence). CDR3 size: 15 residues. This CDR3 is CASSPLRGDTGELFF. The CDR3 nucleotides read TGTGCCAGCAGTCCCCTCCGGGGAGACACCGGGGAGCTGTTTTTT.

This rearrangement joins TRBV7-9 to TRBJ2-3; the match to TRBD2 covers 8 bases. Germline lookup yields CDR1 SEHNR and CDR2 FQNEAQ (reference sequence). With 2 bases clipped from V and 8 bases from J, the junction kept 6 bases outside the gene matches. The CDR3 sequence is 14 residues long. CDR3 sequence (DNA): TGTGCCAGCAGCTTAACAGCGGGAGTCGCTACGCAGTATTTT. Translation gives CASSLTAGVATQYF.

The chain is built from TRBV7-9 and TRBJ2-7; 12 bases are shared with TRBD2. The junction had 7 bases not matched to a gene; V was cut back by 6 bases and J by 4 bases. CDR3 length: 15 residues. Looked up from germline, CDR1 is SEHNR and CDR2 is FQNEAQ (reference sequence). As DNA, the CDR3 is TGTGCCAGCAGTTTACTAGCGGGAGGAGGATACGAGCAGTACTTC. It yields the protein CASSLLAGGGYEQYF.

The chain links TRBV19 to TRBJ2-1; 7 bases are a match to TRBD2. CDR1 and CDR2 (germline): LNHDA, SQIVND (reference sequence). The CDR3 has 17 amino acids. Germline trimming cut 1 base from V and 4 bases from J; bases unmatched to any gene: 10. Here the CDR3 reads CASSIGGGIQKYNEQFF. The CDR3 nucleotides are TGTGCCAGTAGTATAGGGGGGGGGATCCAAAAGTACAATGAGCAGTTCTTC. Full variable domain (remainder filled in from reference TRBV19 and TRBJ2-1): DGGITQSPKYLFRKEGQNVTLSCEQNLNHDAMYWYRQDPGQGLRLIYYSQIVNDFQKGDIAEGYSVSREKKESFPLTVTSAQKNPTAFYLCASSIGGGIQKYNEQFFGPGTRLTVL.

The chain is built from TRBV2 and TRBJ2-3; 9 nucleotides align to TRBD1. The CDR3 totals 14 residues. Germline CDR1 and CDR2: SNHLY and FYNNEI. V shed 8 bases and J 3 bases; nucleotides not matched to a gene: 6. The CDR3: CASLRDRATDTQYF. In DNA form, the CDR3 reads TGTGCCAGCCTCCGGGACAGGGCAACAGATACGCAGTATTTT.

The rearrangement joins TRBV11-2 to TRBJ2-5, with D possibly TRBD1 on 6 matching bases. The V end was cut by 1 base, the J end by 4 bases, with 10 bases between. The CDR3 is 14 residues long. CDR1 and CDR2 from the germline V gene are SGHAT and FQNNGV. The CDR3 coding sequence is TGTGCCAGCAGCTTAGGACAGGTACTAGAGACCCAGTACTTC. This sequence encodes CASSLGQVLETQYF. Full variable domain (remainder filled in from reference TRBV11-2 and TRBJ2-5): EAGVAQSPRYKIIEKRQSVAFWCNPISGHATLYWYQQILGQGPKLLIQFQNNGVVDDSQLPKDRFSAERLKGVDSTLKIQPAKLEDSAVYLCASSLGQVLETQYFGPGTRLLVL.

The chain carries TRBV29-1 and TRBJ1-1; no clear D. The V gene lost 3 bases and the J gene lost 7 bases, with 6 bases spanning the gap. Germline CDR1 and CDR2: SQVTM and ANQGSEA. The CDR3 totals 10 residues. The CDR3 DNA follows: TGCAGCGTTGAGTTAATTGAAGCTTTCTTT. It translates to CSVELIEAFF.

V is TRBV6-5 and J is TRBJ1-2; D gene ambiguous. This CDR3 contains 15 residues. Looked up from germline, CDR1 is MNHEY and CDR2 is SVGAGI. V was cut by 4 bases and J by 2 bases, with 14 bases left in between. CDR3 sequence reads: CASSFSARRNYGYTF. The CDR3 nucleotides are TGTGCCAGCAGTTTCTCAGCGCGAAGGAACTATGGCTACACCTTC.

The chain uses TRBV28 and TRBJ1-5; TRBD1 might be the D (5 bases). CDR3 length equals 14 residues. V gave up 3 bases and J gave up 10 bases, with 16 bases separating them. The germline V gene encodes CDR1 MDHEN and CDR2 SYDVKM. CDR3 in amino acids: CASSLGRGVPPQHF. In nucleotides, the CDR3 is TGTGCCAGCAGTTTGGGACGGGGGGTCCCCCCCCAGCATTTT. Looking up the rest from reference TRBV28 and TRBJ1-5 gives the full variable domain: DVKVTQSSRYLVKRTGEKVFLECVQDMDHENMFWYRQDPGLGLRLIYFSYDVKMKEKGDIPEGYSVSREKKERFSLILESASTNQTSMYLCASSLGRGVPPQHFGDGTRLSIL.

The chain employs TRBV18 and TRBJ2-2; D is undetermined. The germline V gene has CDR1 KGHSH and CDR2 LQKENI. This CDR3 contains 11 residues. V was clipped by 6 bases and J by 11 bases, with 10 bases between them. DNA for the CDR3: TGTGCCAGCTCCCCAGCGCGCGAGCTGTTTTTT. This codes for CASSPARELFF.

V gene TRBV9 combines with J gene TRBJ2-5; D is perhaps TRBD1 (6 bases). Judging by the DNA end, TRBJ2-7 fits better; the J call may be wrong. The germline V gene encodes CDR1 SGDLS and CDR2 YYNGEE. The CDR3 is 15 residues long. The CDR3: CASSVGVGTPYEQYF. The CDR3 DNA reads TGTGCCAGCAGCGTAGGCGTAGGGACACCCTACGAGCAGTACTTC.

The chain joins TRBV30 to TRBJ1-5; 11 positions agree with TRBD1. CDR3 length: 14 residues. V gave up 2 bases and J gave up 6 bases; unmatched junction bases: 3. Per the germline V gene, CDR1 is GTSNPN and CDR2 is SVGIG (reference sequence). In nucleotides, the CDR3 is TGTGCCTGGAGTTTGGGACAGGGGGGTCAGCCCCAGCATTTT. Amino acids: CAWSLGQGGQPQHF.

The chain joins TRBV5-1 to TRBJ2-5; 10 nucleotides match TRBD1. This CDR3 region has 14 residues. Germline CDR1 SGHRS, CDR2 YFSETQ. J was trimmed by 4 bases and V by 4 bases; bases with no gene match: 4. CDR3 sequence (DNA): TGCGCCAGCAGCCCGGGACAGGGGAGAGAGACCCAGTACTTC. Translated: CASSPGQGRETQYF.

The chain employs TRBV4-2 and TRBJ2-2, with 7 bases lining up with TRBD2. The V and J ends lost 0 bases and 4 bases, in that order; junction bases with no gene match: 5. The V gene's germline CDR1 is LGHNA and CDR2 YNFKEQ. This CDR3 is built from 16 residues. Written as DNA, the CDR3 is TGTGCCAGCAGCCAAGAGGGAGGGGACTTCACCGGGGAGCTGTTTTTT. Translating it yields CASSQEGGDFTGELFF.

The rearrangement joins TRBV10-3 to TRBJ2-1; perhaps TRBD2 as D (5 bases). The CDR3 loop spans 14 amino acids. V dropped 7 bases and J dropped 0 bases, with 10 bases sitting between them. Germline lookup yields CDR1 ENHRY and CDR2 SYGVKD. The CDR3 DNA reads as TGTGCCATCAAAGGGAGCAGCTCCTACAATGAGCAGTTCTTC. Its translation is CAIKGSSSYNEQFF.

V gene TRBV11-1 combines with J gene TRBJ1-2; possible D gene TRBD1, 5 bases. V lost 5 bases and J lost 2, with 9 bases in between. The CDR3 has 13 amino acids. Germline CDR1 is SGHAT and CDR2 is FQDESV (reference sequence). DNA for the CDR3: TGTGCCAGCAGCCTCGGGGGGAACTATGGCTACACCTTC. It encodes CASSLGGNYGYTF.

The V and J genes are TRBV7-8 and TRBJ2-7; weak D call: TRBD2 (6 bases). CDR3 size: 15 residues. The germline V gene encodes CDR1 SGHVS and CDR2 FQNEAQ. The germline V and J ends were trimmed by 11 bases and 2 bases, with 22 bases remaining between them. CDR3 residues: CAYLTGGLRAYEQYF. The CDR3 DNA is TGTGCCTACCTCACTGGAGGGCTCCGAGCCTACGAGCAGTACTTC.

This rearrangement joins TRBV27 to TRBJ1-3, with TRBD1 as a possible D gene (6 bases). Germline assignment: CDR1 MNHEY and CDR2 SMNVEV (reference sequence). The CDR3 is 16 amino acids. Trimming removed 5 bases at V and 0 bases at J, with 14 bases between. The chain's CDR3 is CASSPTGPSSGNTIYF. CDR3 bases: TGTGCCAGCAGTCCTACAGGGCCCAGCTCTGGAAACACCATATATTTT.

The chain combines TRBV2 with TRBJ2-1; D call uncertain. The ends were cut back, 3 bases at V and 0 bases at J, with 9 bases in the middle. Looked up from germline, CDR1 is SNHLY and CDR2 is FYNNEI. This CDR3 comprises 15 residues. CDR3 nucleotides: TGTGCCAGCAGTGAGTACTTTGCCTCCTACAATGAGCAGTTCTTC. This translates into CASSEYFASYNEQFF. The full variable domain, completed using reference TRBV2 and TRBJ2-1, is EPEVTQTPSHQVTQMGQEVILRCVPISNHLYFYWYRQILGQKVEFLVSFYNNEISEKSEIFDDQFSVERPDGSNFTLKIRSTKLEDSAMYFCASSEYFASYNEQFFGPGTRLTVL.

The rearrangement links TRBV29-1 to TRBJ1-4, with D maybe TRBD1 (5 bases). The ends were cut back, 5 bases at V and 11 bases at J, with 15 bases in the middle. This CDR3 region has 12 residues. Per the germline V gene, CDR1 is SQVTM and CDR2 is ANQGSEA. The CDR3 reads CSVRSREEKLFF. The DNA for the CDR3 is TGCAGCGTTCGTTCCAGGGAGGAGAAACTGTTTTTT. The complete variable domain, with remaining parts taken from reference TRBV29-1 and TRBJ1-4, reads SAVISQKPSRDICQRGTSLTIQCQVDSQVTMMFWYRQQPGQSLTLIATANQGSEATYESGFVIDKFPISRPNLTFSTLTVSNMSPEDSSIYLCSVRSREEKLFFGSGTQLSVL.

V is TRBV28 and J is TRBJ2-1; D uncertain. Trimming stripped 3 bases from V and 6 bases from J, with 3 bases between. The CDR3 extends over 11 amino acids. Germline-derived CDR1 and CDR2 are MDHEN and SYDVKM. CDR3 loop: CASSFSNEQFF. CDR3 coding DNA: TGTGCCAGCAGTTTCTCCAATGAGCAGTTCTTC.

V and J are TRBV7-2 and TRBJ1-1, with unresolved D. Trimming left V 5 bases short and J 0 bases short, with 7 bases between. Germline assignment: CDR1 SGHTA and CDR2 FQGNSA. The CDR3 consists of 13 residues. The CDR3 nucleotides read TGTGCCAGCAGCGAGTTTATGAACACTGAAGCTTTCTTT. Protein sequence: CASSEFMNTEAFF.

This chain connects TRBV4-1 to TRBJ1-2; tentatively, D is TRBD1 (5 bases). Trimming removed 0 bases at V and 2 bases at J, with 10 bases between. The CDR3 has 15 residues. CDR1 is MGHRA, CDR2 YSYEKL, per germline. CDR3 in DNA: TGCGCCAGCAGCCAAGAAGGGGCCGGCAACTATGGCTACACCTTC. Protein sequence: CASSQEGAGNYGYTF.

The chain is built from TRBV9 and TRBJ2-5; D is perhaps TRBD2 (5 bases). Deletions cut 0 bases from V and 0 bases from J, with 6 bases between. Looked up from germline, CDR1 is SGDLS and CDR2 is YYNGEE. The CDR3 is 14 amino acids. CDR3 in DNA: TGTGCCAGCAGCGTAGACGGGAACCAAGAGACCCAGTACTTC. This translates into CASSVDGNQETQYF. The variable domain in full, completed from reference TRBV9 and TRBJ2-5, reads DSGVTQTPKHLITATGQRVTLRCSPRSGDLSVYWYQQSLDQGLQFLIQYYNGEERAKGNILERFSAQQFPDLHSELNLSSLELGDSALYFCASSVDGNQETQYFGPGTRLLVL.

The rearrangement uses TRBV5-1 and TRBJ1-5, with no clear D. The CDR3 is made up of 14 amino acids. Germline assignment: CDR1 SGHRS and CDR2 YFSETQ. The V end lost 3 bases, the J end lost 2 bases, and 9 bases lay between the germline ends. Here the CDR3 reads CASSYGEGNQPQHF. In DNA, the CDR3 is TGCGCCAGCAGCTACGGGGAGGGCAATCAGCCCCAGCATTTT.

The chain uses TRBV28 and TRBJ1-2; TRBD1 agrees at 7 bases. Germline V gene lookup returns CDR1 MDHEN and CDR2 SYDVKM. Germline trimming cut 2 bases from V and 0 bases from J; bases unmatched to any gene: 6. The CDR3 is 16 amino acids. Written as DNA, the CDR3 is TGTGCCAGCAGTTTAATGGGGACAGCGGCTAACTATGGCTACACCTTC. Residues: CASSLMGTAANYGYTF.

V gene TRBV28 combines with J gene TRBJ2-7; 8 bases match TRBD1. Germline CDR1 is MDHEN and CDR2 is SYDVKM. The CDR3 extends over 15 amino acids. The J segment lost 2 bases and the V segment lost 5 bases, leaving 8 bases of the junction unmatched. CDR3 bases: TGTGCCAGCAGTATCTACAGGGGGGCGACCTACGAGCAGTACTTC. Its translation: CASSIYRGATYEQYF.

Relative to its sample, this clone is medium-sized. The DNA for the CDR3 is TGTGCCAGCAGTCCCCGGGTTCCACAATCCTCTAGCAATCAGCCCCAGCATTTT. Translation: CASSPRVPQSSSNQPQHF. V is TRBV28 and J is TRBJ1-5, with D unresolved. This CDR3 contains 18 residues. Germline V gene lookup returns CDR1 MDHEN and CDR2 SYDVKM. V was shortened by 5 bases and J by 0 bases, with 20 bases between the two germline ends.

This clone has just one count. The rearrangement uses TRBV5-8 and TRBJ1-5; 8 nucleotides line up with TRBD1. This CDR3 spans 16 amino acids. The V gene's germline CDR1 is SGHTS and CDR2 YDEGEE. Trimming took 4 bases from V and 1 from J; bases not matched to a gene: 7. CDR3 DNA sequence: TGTGCCAGCAGCCTCTACGGACAGGGAAGCAATCAGCCCCAGCATTTT. Residues: CASSLYGQGSNQPQHF.

This clone was counted a single time. The DNA of the CDR3 is TGTGCCTGGGACAGACGGGACACTGAAGCTTTCTTT. Translation: CAWDRRDTEAFF. The J gene is TRBJ1-1, the V gene TRBV30, with D possibly being TRBD1 (5 bases). The V gene's germline CDR1 is GTSNPN and CDR2 SVGIG (reference sequence). There are 12 residues in the CDR3. Trimming left V 5 bases short and J 3 bases short, with 10 bases between.